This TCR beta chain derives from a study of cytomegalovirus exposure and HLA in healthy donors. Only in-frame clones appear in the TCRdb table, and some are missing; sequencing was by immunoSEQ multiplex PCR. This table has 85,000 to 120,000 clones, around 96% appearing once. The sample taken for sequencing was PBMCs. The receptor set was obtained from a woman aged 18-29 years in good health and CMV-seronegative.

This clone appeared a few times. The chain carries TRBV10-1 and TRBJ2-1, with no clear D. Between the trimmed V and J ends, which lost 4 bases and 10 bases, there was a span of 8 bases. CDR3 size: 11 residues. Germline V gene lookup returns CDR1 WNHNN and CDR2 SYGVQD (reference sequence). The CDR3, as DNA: TGCGCCAGCAGTGCCTCGGTAGAGCAGTTCTTC. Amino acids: CASSASVEQFF.